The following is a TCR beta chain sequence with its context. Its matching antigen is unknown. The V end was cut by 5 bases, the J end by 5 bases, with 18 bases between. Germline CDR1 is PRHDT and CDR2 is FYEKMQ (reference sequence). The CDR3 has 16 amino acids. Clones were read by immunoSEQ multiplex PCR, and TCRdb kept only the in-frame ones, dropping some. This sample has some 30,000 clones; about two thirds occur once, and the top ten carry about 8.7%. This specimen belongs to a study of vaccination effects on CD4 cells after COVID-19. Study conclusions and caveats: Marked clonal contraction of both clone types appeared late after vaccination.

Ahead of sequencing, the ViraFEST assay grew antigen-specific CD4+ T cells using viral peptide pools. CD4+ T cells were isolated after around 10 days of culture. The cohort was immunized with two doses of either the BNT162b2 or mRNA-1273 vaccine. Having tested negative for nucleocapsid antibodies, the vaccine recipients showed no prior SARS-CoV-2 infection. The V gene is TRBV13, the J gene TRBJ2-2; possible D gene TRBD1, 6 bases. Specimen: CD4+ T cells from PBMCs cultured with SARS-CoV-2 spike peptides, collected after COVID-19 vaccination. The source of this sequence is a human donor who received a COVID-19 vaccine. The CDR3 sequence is CASSPPGQGTTGELFF. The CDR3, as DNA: TGTGCCAGCAGCCCCCCCGGTCAGGGGACGACCGGGGAGCTGTTTTTT.